The 15 T cell receptor beta chains listed next were all sequenced from one sample in a study of early T cells in non-severe SARS-CoV-2 infection. MiXCR, applied by TCRdb to the 5' RACE reads, yields one record per CDR3 protein. This sample has under 85,000 distinct CDR3 sequences, with 5% found just once. This sample comprised whole blood, obtained at baseline. Every receptor here comes from an adult who was a healthcare worker with PCR-confirmed SARS-CoV-2 infection or an uninfected control (not recorded which).

CDR3 amino acids: CSAAPGLAGAREQYF. Written as DNA, the CDR3 is TGCAGTGCTGCCCCTGGACTAGCGGGAGCTCGGGAGCAGTACTTC. The chain uses TRBV20-1 and TRBJ2-7; TRBD2 aligns across 13 bases. The CDR3 runs to 15 residues. Losses at the gene ends were 5 bases for V and 7 bases for J; bases not matched to a gene: 11. CDR1 is DFQATT and CDR2 is SNEGSKA in the germline V gene (reference sequence).

The sample holds a few counts of this clonotype. The rearrangement links TRBV7-8 to TRBJ2-2, with 8 bases that match TRBD2. CDR3 length: 14 residues. Germline V gene lookup returns CDR1 SGHVS and CDR2 FQNEAQ. With 7 bases clipped from V and 7 bases from J, the junction kept 8 bases outside the gene matches. This CDR3 is CASNREGRDGELFF. CDR3 in DNA: TGTGCCAGCAATCGGGAGGGCCGGGACGGGGAGCTGTTTTTT.

Only a few counts were recorded for this clonotype. This sequence joins TRBV2 and TRBJ2-7, with 9 bases matching TRBD2. Germline CDR1 SNHLY, CDR2 FYNNEI. The CDR3 runs to 14 residues. With 6 bases clipped from V and 3 bases from J, the junction kept 6 bases outside the gene matches. CDR3 bases: TGTGCCAGCAGGGGCGAGCGGGGGGTCTACGAGCAGTACTTC. It is translated as CASRGERGVYEQYF.

This clonotype was observed at least ten times. The chain recombines TRBV7-7 with TRBJ1-1; D gene uncertain. The germline CDR1 and CDR2 sequences are SSHAT and FNYEAQ (reference sequence). The CDR3 consists of 14 residues. The ends were cut back, 5 bases at V and 1 base at J, with 11 bases in the middle. CDR3 bases: TGTGCCAGCAGCCCGACCCCTTCGAACACTGAAGCTTTCTTT. Its protein is CASSPTPSNTEAFF.

This clonotype was observed a few times. The chain has TRBV9 and TRBJ2-6; no reliable D call. The V end lost 0 bases, the J end lost 4 bases, and 8 bases lay between the germline ends. This CDR3 comprises 15 residues. Germline V lookup: CDR1 SGDLS, CDR2 YYNGEE. The CDR3 nucleotides read TGTGCCAGCAGCGTAGGAGGAGCCGGGGCCAACGTCCTGACTTTC. This gives the protein CASSVGGAGANVLTF.

This clonotype showed up many times. This chain joins TRBV5-1 and TRBJ2-5; the match to TRBD2 covers 15 bases. CDR3 length: 15 residues. Losses at the gene ends were 4 bases for V and 4 bases for J; bases not matched to a gene: 2. CDR1 and CDR2 (germline): SGHRS, YFSETQ. CDR3 DNA: TGCGCCAGCAGCCTGGGACTAGCGGGAGGAGAGACCCAGTACTTC. Its protein is CASSLGLAGGETQYF.

The chain joins TRBV5-1 to TRBJ2-1; 11 bases agree with TRBD2. Germline V lookup: CDR1 SGHRS, CDR2 YFSETQ. J was trimmed by 10 bases and V by 0 bases; bases with no gene match: 9. The CDR3 consists of 16 residues. The CDR3 DNA follows: TGCGCCAGCAGCTTGGCCCCACTAGCGGGAGTTTACGAGCAGTTCTTC. It codes for CASSLAPLAGVYEQFF.

This clonotype was picked up many times. This chain connects TRBV11-3 to TRBJ2-1, with 7 positions matching TRBD2. This CDR3 contains 14 residues. CDR1 SGHNT and CDR2 YENEEA come from the germline V gene. The V segment lost 8 bases and the J segment 5 bases; nucleotides outside the gene matches: 9. As DNA, the CDR3 is TGTGCCAGCTCAATCGGGGGGAAACACAATGAGCAGTTCTTC. This gives the protein CASSIGGKHNEQFF.

This clonotype has ten or more counts. This chain joins TRBV7-6 and TRBJ2-1, with 8 positions matching TRBD2. The junction had 10 bases not matched to a gene; V was cut back by 3 bases and J by 6 bases. The germline V gene has CDR1 SGHVS and CDR2 FNYEAQ. This CDR3 contains 16 residues. CDR3 sequence: CASSLPGLEGVNEQFF. The DNA for the CDR3 is TGTGCCAGCAGCTTGCCGGGACTAGAGGGGGTCAATGAGCAGTTCTTC.

Note on this clonotype: A much larger clone differs by one base, so this may be a read error. Written as DNA, the CDR3 is TGTGCCAGCAGCTTAGGGACAGCAAGCTCCTACGAGCTGTACTTC. Translating it yields CASSLGTASSYELYF. This chain joins TRBV7-6 and TRBJ2-7; D is possibly TRBD1 (6 bases). The CDR3 contains 15 residues. CDR1 is SGHVS, CDR2 FNYEAQ, per germline.

This clonotype was counted ten times or more. V is TRBV6-4 and J is TRBJ2-2, with 8 positions matching TRBD1. CDR1 is MRHNA and CDR2 is SNTAGT in the germline V gene. V shed 6 bases and J 3 bases; nucleotides not matched to a gene: 3. The CDR3 runs 14 residues. The chain's CDR3 is CASRAGGDTGELFF. CDR3 sequence (DNA): TGTGCCAGCAGGGCAGGGGGCGACACCGGGGAGCTGTTTTTT.

The table lists this clonotype with many counts. The rearrangement links TRBV7-3 to TRBJ1-5, with D hard to call. This CDR3 is built from 12 residues. CDR1 SGHTA and CDR2 FQGTGA come from the germline V gene. V gave up 3 bases and J gave up 2 bases, with 2 bases separating them. The CDR3 bases are TGTGCCAGCAGCTTGGGCAATCAGCCCCAGCATTTT. Translated: CASSLGNQPQHF.

This clonotype came up a few times. The chain links TRBV30 to TRBJ2-7, with 9 bases that match TRBD2. This CDR3 is built from 14 residues. Germline V gives CDR1 GTSNPN, CDR2 SVGIG (reference sequence). V was pared by 3 bases and J by 3 bases, with 6 bases of the junction left unmatched. CDR3 coding DNA: TGTGCCTGGAGGAGGACTAGCGCCGTCTACGAGCAGTACTTC. It translates to CAWRRTSAVYEQYF. Full variable domain (rest looked up from reference TRBV30 and TRBJ2-7): SQTIHQWPATLVQPVGSPLSLECTVEGTSNPNLYWYRQAAGRGLQLLFYSVGIGQISSEVPQNLSASRPQDRQFILSSKKLLLSDSGFYLCAWRRTSAVYEQYFGPGTRLTVT.

In its sample, this clonotype was seen a few times. This chain links TRBV11-3 with TRBJ2-1, with D unresolved. The CDR3 runs to 15 residues. V lost 4 bases to trimming and J lost 1 base, with 11 bases between them. CDR1 and CDR2 (germline): SGHNT, YENEEA. The CDR3 reads CASSSRDLSYNEQFF. In nucleotides, the CDR3 is TGTGCCAGCAGCTCCCGCGACTTATCCTACAATGAGCAGTTCTTC.

V gene TRBV5-4 combines with J gene TRBJ2-7, with TRBD2 matching over 10 bases. Germline CDR1 is SGHNT and CDR2 is YYREEE (reference sequence). CDR3 size: 15 residues. V dropped 4 bases and J dropped 3; count of bases not matched to a gene: 7. Here the CDR3 DNA reads TGTGCCAGCAGCCAAATCCTAGCGGGAGTCTACGAGCAGTACTTC. Its protein product is CASSQILAGVYEQYF.